Each of the 11 T cell receptor beta chains below was sequenced from the same sample in a study of beta chain features in type 1 diabetes. Regarding the study as a whole: Patients with Type 1 diabetes showed moderately but significantly shorter TCRB CDR3s in all four CD4+ subsets.

Sequenced material consisted of expressed TCRB transcripts (all of the isolated RNA was reverse transcribed). The repertoire was sequenced with immunoSEQ multiplex PCR; TCRdb's copy has only in-frame clones and lacks some. The table shows roughly 180,000 clones, with 7.8% occurring only once. These TCRs' antigens remain unknown. Sequencing input: central memory CD4+ T cells from blood. These receptor sequences come from a woman between 40 and 50 years old with type 1 diabetes.

This clone came up many times. J is TRBJ2-7 and V is TRBV15; 8 positions agree with TRBD2. The CDR3 runs to 14 residues. Germline CDR1 reads LNHNV; CDR2 reads YYDKDF (reference sequence). V was pared by 5 bases and J by 4 bases, with 7 bases of the junction left unmatched. The CDR3 region has the DNA TGTGCCACCAGCCTGGGACTAGGGTTATACGAGCAGTACTTC. This encodes CATSLGLGLYEQYF.

The rearrangement joins TRBV7-3 to TRBJ2-1; TRBD2 might be the D (5 bases). This CDR3 spans 16 amino acids. The germline gives CDR1 SGHTA, CDR2 FQGTGA. V was clipped by 5 bases and J by 8 bases, with 22 bases between them. The CDR3 is CASSPLGPAAGDEQFF. For the CDR3, the DNA is TGTGCCAGCAGCCCCCTCGGACCCGCGGCGGGCGATGAGCAGTTCTTC.

In its sample, this clone was seen a few times. The V call is TRBV19, the J call TRBJ2-5; D possibly corresponds to TRBD2 (5 bases). V was cut by 6 bases and J by 3 bases, with 17 bases left in between. This CDR3 is 15 amino acids long. Germline CDR1 and CDR2: LNHDA and SQIVND (reference sequence). CDR3 DNA: TGTGCCAGTAGACTTTCGGGGATCGGCAAAGAGACCCAGTACTTC. It codes for CASRLSGIGKETQYF.

J is TRBJ1-6 and V is TRBV9, with D possibly being TRBD1 (6 bases). The length of the CDR3 is 14 residues. V was shortened by 6 bases and J by 8 bases, with 15 bases between the two germline ends. Germline CDR1 and CDR2: SGDLS and YYNGEE. The CDR3 region is CASTLGDKYSPLHF. For the CDR3, the DNA is TGTGCCAGCACCCTGGGGGACAAGTATTCACCCCTCCACTTT.

There are many counts of this clone. V gene TRBV30 combines with J gene TRBJ1-5, with 7 bases identical to TRBD1. This CDR3 region has 15 residues. Germline CDR1 GTSNPN, CDR2 SVGIG (reference sequence). Unmatched junction bases numbered 8, after V lost 0 bases and J lost 6 bases. The DNA for the CDR3 is TGTGCCTGGAGTGTAGGAGAGGGGGCTATTCAGCCCCAGCATTTT. Translating it yields CAWSVGEGAIQPQHF.

This clone was counted between two and nine times. The gene calls are TRBV5-6 and TRBJ2-5; D is possibly TRBD2 (6 bases). Trimming removed 6 bases at V and 10 bases at J, with 19 bases between. Germline values: CDR1 SGHDT, CDR2 YYEEEE. The CDR3 extends over 13 amino acids. CDR3 sequence: CASTNWEVQFQYF. CDR3 in DNA: TGTGCCAGCACCAATTGGGAGGTTCAATTCCAGTACTTC.

The chain links TRBV6-5 to TRBJ1-1, with D possibly matching TRBD1 (5 bases). The CDR3 contains 16 residues. CDR1 and CDR2 (germline): MNHEY, SVGAGI. Trimming stripped 2 bases from V and 0 bases from J, with 13 bases between. The CDR3 loop is CASSYRGGRVNTEAFF. The CDR3, as DNA: TGTGCCAGCAGTTACCGGGGGGGAAGGGTGAACACTGAAGCTTTCTTT.

The chain has TRBV11-2 and TRBJ2-5, with D perhaps matching TRBD2 (5 bases). This CDR3 spans 16 amino acids. CDR1 and CDR2 (germline): SGHAT, FQNNGV. Trimming took 1 base from V and 4 from J, leaving 16 bases between them. CDR3 protein: CASSLGVGGRRETQYF. Written as DNA, the CDR3 is TGTGCCAGCAGCTTAGGAGTAGGAGGAAGGCGAGAGACCCAGTACTTC.

The rearrangement joins TRBV19 to TRBJ1-1; D unresolved. Trimming left V 3 bases short and J 4 bases short, with 21 bases between. Germline V lookup: CDR1 LNHDA, CDR2 SQIVND (reference sequence). This CDR3 is 17 amino acids long. In nucleotides, the CDR3 is TGTGCCAGTAGTATCCCCCTTGGGAGCCTCGAGGGCACTGAAGCTTTCTTT. Translation gives CASSIPLGSLEGTEAFF.

DNA for the CDR3: TGTGCCAGCAGTTTACGCAGAGGGCTCAGGGGAGCGGACACCATATATTTT. It is translated as CASSLRRGLRGADTIYF. The chain recombines TRBV28 with TRBJ1-3; weak D call: TRBD1 (6 bases). The CDR3 extends over 17 amino acids. Trimming pared 2 bases from V and 8 bases from J, leaving 22 bases between. The germline CDR1 and CDR2 sequences are MDHEN and SYDVKM.

The V call is TRBV30, the J call TRBJ1-5; D call uncertain. Trimming shortened V by 1 base and J by 4 bases, and 8 bases separated the two germline ends. The CDR3 contains 13 residues. CDR1 is GTSNPN, CDR2 SVGIG, per germline (reference sequence). The CDR3 region has the DNA TGTGCCTGGAGTGAAAGGGAGAATCAGCCCCAGCATTTT. Translating it yields CAWSERENQPQHF.